The 26 T cell receptor beta chains reported below all come from one sample, sequenced in a study of blood T cell repertoires in COVID-19. Sequencing used immunoSEQ multiplex PCR; TCRdb keeps in-frame clones, though not all of them. Among about 210,000 clones listed, more than 75% were seen once. The source material was peripheral blood. The receptor set was obtained from a human donor in a cohort sampled during active COVID-19.

The chain carries TRBV7-2 and TRBJ2-4, with D possibly TRBD2 on 6 matching bases. The germline gives CDR1 SGHTA, CDR2 FQGNSA. This CDR3 region has 15 residues. V lost 5 bases, J lost 0 bases, and 11 bases lay in between. CDR3 sequence (DNA): TGTGCCAGCAGCCCGGCGGGGCTAGCCAAAAACATTCAGTACTTC. Protein product: CASSPAGLAKNIQYF.

This CDR3 reads CASSQNSGPGETQYF. CDR3 DNA: TGTGCCAGCAGCCAGAACAGTGGGCCTGGGGAGACCCAGTACTTC. J is TRBJ2-5 and V is TRBV11-2; D remains unclear. The V end lost 5 bases, the J end lost 5 bases, and 18 bases lay between the germline ends. Germline V gene lookup returns CDR1 SGHAT and CDR2 FQNNGV. The CDR3 extends over 15 amino acids.

The chain employs TRBV28 and TRBJ1-5; D is uncertain. V was shortened by 3 bases and J by 2 bases, with 8 bases between the two germline ends. This CDR3 has 14 residues. Germline values: CDR1 MDHEN, CDR2 SYDVKM. This chain's CDR3 is CASSFITGNQPQHF. The CDR3 coding sequence is TGTGCCAGCAGTTTTATAACAGGCAATCAGCCCCAGCATTTT.

The chain employs TRBV10-3 and TRBJ2-7, with 8 bases lining up with TRBD1. V shed 0 bases and J 7 bases; nucleotides not matched to a gene: 8. This CDR3 is built from 15 residues. Germline V gene data show CDR1 as ENHRY and CDR2 as SYGVKD. DNA for the CDR3: TGTGCCATCAGTGAGTCGCTCCAGGGGGCGGGTGAGCAGTACTTC. Its protein is CAISESLQGAGEQYF.

The rearrangement joins TRBV6-5 to TRBJ2-1, with TRBD1 identical over 8 bases. This CDR3 region has 14 residues. V dropped 7 bases and J dropped 4; count of bases not matched to a gene: 6. CDR1 is MNHEY and CDR2 is SVGAGI in the germline V gene. The CDR3 loop reads CASIKGQEYNEQFF. As DNA, the CDR3 is TGTGCCAGCATTAAGGGACAGGAGTACAATGAGCAGTTCTTC.

This rearrangement joins TRBV18 to TRBJ1-1, with D maybe TRBD1 (5 bases). Germline loops: CDR1 KGHSH, CDR2 LQKENI. CDR3 length: 16 amino acids. V shed 2 bases and J shed 0 bases, with 13 bases lying between them. The CDR3, as DNA: TGTGCCAGCTCACCAAATACAGCAGGGATGAACACTGAAGCTTTCTTT. Its protein product is CASSPNTAGMNTEAFF.

This clone was detected only once. J is TRBJ2-7 and V is TRBV3-1 (or the pseudogene TRBV3-2); D might be TRBD2 (5 bases). This CDR3 is built from 13 residues. Germline assignment: CDR1 LGHDT and CDR2 YNNKEL (reference sequence). Trimming left V 1 base short and J 7 bases short, with 11 bases between. CDR3 residues: CASSQGLAVEQYF. The CDR3, as DNA: TGTGCCAGCAGCCAAGGGCTAGCCGTTGAGCAGTACTTC.

The V and J genes are TRBV5-6 and TRBJ2-5; possibly TRBD1 for D (5 bases). This CDR3 contains 13 residues. Trimming took off 2 bases at V and 5 bases at J, with 10 bases between the two ends. Germline V CDR1 and CDR2: SGHDT, YYEEEE. CDR3 bases: TGTGCCAGCAGCTTATTAGGGGCTGAGACCCAGTACTTC. Residues: CASSLLGAETQYF.

The chain couples TRBV6-4 to TRBJ1-2; D gene uncertain. There are 13 residues in the CDR3. Germline loops: CDR1 MRHNA, CDR2 SNTAGT. V lost 1 base and J lost 0, with 3 bases in between. The CDR3 loop is CASSDWPNYGYTF. CDR3 sequence (DNA): TGTGCCAGCAGTGACTGGCCTAACTATGGCTACACCTTC.

This clone has a single count. The chain recombines TRBV9 with TRBJ2-3; 11 bases are shared with TRBD1. This CDR3 contains 16 residues. V dropped 3 bases and J dropped 4; count of bases not matched to a gene: 7. Germline CDR1 is SGDLS and CDR2 is YYNGEE. The CDR3 loop is CASSERTGGRSDTQYF. In DNA form, the CDR3 reads TGTGCCAGCAGCGAACGGACAGGGGGCCGTTCAGATACGCAGTATTTT.

The CDR3 loop reads CASSFGQGLNTEAFF. In DNA, the CDR3 is TGTGCCAGCAGCTTCGGACAGGGCTTGAACACTGAAGCTTTCTTT. The chain carries TRBV7-9 and TRBJ1-1; 8 bases agree with TRBD1. CDR1 is SEHNR, CDR2 FQNEAQ, per germline (reference sequence). The CDR3 is 15 residues long. J was trimmed by 0 bases and V by 3 bases; bases with no gene match: 3. The full variable domain, its missing parts supplied by reference TRBV7-9 and TRBJ1-1, is DTGVSQNPRHKITKRGQNVTFRCDPISEHNRLYWYRQTLGQGPEFLTYFQNEAQLEKSRLLSDRFSAERPKGSFSTLEIQRTEQGDSAMYLCASSFGQGLNTEAFFGQGTRLTVV.

This clone was found once. This chain links TRBV7-2 with TRBJ2-7, with 9 nucleotides matching TRBD1. The trim removed 5 bases at V and 6 bases at J, leaving 8 bases unmatched. CDR1 and CDR2 (germline): SGHTA, FQGNSA. The CDR3 runs 14 residues. This CDR3 reads CASSDHRGRGEQYF. CDR3 nucleotide sequence: TGTGCCAGCAGCGATCACAGGGGGCGCGGCGAGCAGTACTTC.

The V and J genes are TRBV5-4 and TRBJ2-1; the match to TRBD2 covers 7 bases. In germline, CDR1 is SGHNT, CDR2 YYREEE (reference sequence). This CDR3 has 13 residues. V trimming: 4 bases; J trimming: 9 bases; junction bases outside the gene matches: 7. CDR3 loop: CASSPSREGEQFF. CDR3 in DNA: TGTGCCAGCAGCCCTTCCAGGGAGGGTGAGCAGTTCTTC.

V and J are TRBV15 and TRBJ2-2, with TRBD2 identical over 9 bases. The CDR3 extends over 17 amino acids. The germline V gene encodes CDR1 LNHNV and CDR2 YYDKDF (reference sequence). V lost 3 bases and J lost 4; bases outside the gene matches: 9. The CDR3 DNA sequence: TGTGCCACCAGCAGGGGTGGACTAGCGCAGGTCACCGGGGAGCTGTTTTTT. This sequence encodes CATSRGGLAQVTGELFF.

In regard to this clone: At one boundary the junction diverges from the germline segment, which might be a read error. The gene calls are TRBV15 and TRBJ2-1; 10 bases map to TRBD2. Germline CDR1 and CDR2: LNHNV and YYDKDF (reference sequence). The CDR3 is 17 residues long. In DNA form, the CDR3 reads TGTGCCACCAGTAGAGGACGGGTCAGCGGGAGGGCGAATGAGCAGTTCTTC. Protein product: CATSRGRVSGRANEQFF. The entire variable domain, with the rest obtained from reference TRBV15 and TRBJ2-1, is as follows: DAMVIQNPRYQVTQFGKPVTLSCSQTLNHNVMYWYQQKSSQAPKLLFHYYDKDFNNEADTPDNFQSRRPNTSFCFLDIRSPGLGDTAMYLCATSRGRVSGRANEQFFGPGTRLTVL.

This chain connects TRBV7-9 to TRBJ1-1; D is unclear. CDR1 and CDR2 (germline): SEHNR, FQNEAQ (reference sequence). V was cut by 1 base and J by 2 bases, with 11 bases left in between. The CDR3 contains 15 residues. CDR3 sequence: CASSLGRNENTEAFF. CDR3 bases: TGTGCCAGCAGCTTAGGCAGGAACGAAAACACTGAAGCTTTCTTT.

This clone has only a few counts. The CDR3 loop reads CAISEVGNEQFF. Here the CDR3 DNA reads TGTGCCATCTCCGAGGTCGGGAATGAGCAGTTCTTC. The rearrangement uses TRBV10-3 and TRBJ2-1; D is ambiguous. The CDR3 runs 12 residues. Germline V gives CDR1 ENHRY, CDR2 SYGVKD. Trimming cost V 8 bases and J 7 bases, with 12 bases left between them.

The sample holds one count of this clone. This specimen includes other DNA sequences encoding the same CDR3. V gene TRBV5-1 combines with J gene TRBJ2-1; D unresolved. Trimming took off 1 base at V and 7 bases at J, with 3 bases between the two ends. Per germline, CDR1 SGHRS and CDR2 YFSETQ. The CDR3 is made up of 11 amino acids. CDR3 sequence (DNA): TGCGCCAGCAGCTTGCAAAATGAGCAGTTCTTC. It specifies CASSLQNEQFF.

Only one count was recorded for this clone. This chain uses TRBV2 with TRBJ1-2, with 7 bases fitting TRBD1. CDR3 size: 13 residues. The V gene end was trimmed by 6 bases and the J gene end by 6 bases; junction bases not matched to a gene: 7. Germline values: CDR1 SNHLY, CDR2 FYNNEI. For the CDR3, the DNA is TGTGCCAGCAGCACAGGGGCCGGCGATGGCTACACCTTC. As protein: CASSTGAGDGYTF.

CDR3 sequence: CATAARLSETQYF. CDR3 nucleotide sequence: TGTGCCACCGCCGCCAGGTTGTCGGAGACCCAGTACTTC. The genes are TRBV10-3 and TRBJ2-5; D not certain. The germline V and J ends were trimmed by 10 bases and 5 bases, with 17 bases remaining between them. CDR3 size: 13 residues. CDR1 is ENHRY, CDR2 SYGVKD, per germline.

V usage is TRBV6-2 or TRBV6-3 and J usage is TRBJ1-1, with 7 bases identical to TRBD1. V shed 1 base, J shed 0 bases, and the junction held 5 bases outside the gene matches. Germline V gene sequence: CDR1 MNHEY, CDR2 SVGEGT. This CDR3 is built from 16 residues. The CDR3 protein is CASSYYRTGLNTEAFF. For the CDR3, the DNA is TGTGCCAGCAGTTACTATCGGACAGGATTGAACACTGAAGCTTTCTTT.

The gene calls are TRBV10-3 and TRBJ1-5; D not certain. Germline V CDR1 and CDR2: ENHRY, SYGVKD. The CDR3 contains 15 residues. Trimming shortened V by 3 bases and J by 0 bases, and 9 bases separated the two germline ends. The CDR3 spells CAISDLSGSNQPQHF. The CDR3 nucleotides are TGTGCCATCAGTGACCTCTCGGGTAGCAATCAGCCCCAGCATTTT.

This clone was detected only once. The chain carries TRBV28 and TRBJ2-3; D is unresolved. V was shortened by 10 bases and J by 7 bases, with 18 bases between the two germline ends. Germline V CDR1 and CDR2: MDHEN, SYDVKM. The CDR3 is made up of 13 amino acids. The CDR3 reads CATLVGEPNTQYF. The CDR3, as DNA: TGTGCCACCCTAGTCGGCGAGCCAAATACGCAGTATTTT.

The count of this clone is one. This chain joins TRBV7-9 and TRBJ2-6; TRBD1 agrees at 11 bases. Per germline, CDR1 SEHNR and CDR2 FQNEAQ (reference sequence). V trimming: 4 bases; J trimming: 3 bases; junction bases outside the gene matches: 11. This CDR3 comprises 19 residues. This chain's CDR3 is CASSSYLGQGANGANVLTF. The CDR3, as DNA: TGTGCCAGCAGCTCGTACCTCGGACAGGGGGCGAATGGGGCCAACGTCCTGACTTTC.

V gene TRBV19 combines with J gene TRBJ1-5, with 9 positions matching TRBD1. CDR3 length: 15 residues. V trimming: 5 bases; J trimming: 6 bases; junction bases outside the gene matches: 8. The germline CDR1 and CDR2 sequences are LNHDA and SQIVND (reference sequence). The CDR3 DNA sequence: TGTGCCAGTAGTTGGGTGGACAGGGGTTTTCAGCCCCAGCATTTT. This codes for CASSWVDRGFQPQHF.

The chain employs TRBV6-4 and TRBJ1-5, with D possibly being TRBD1 (5 bases). The CDR3 is 14 residues long. Trimming stripped 3 bases from V and 7 bases from J, with 13 bases between. Germline assignment: CDR1 MRHNA and CDR2 SNTAGT. DNA of the CDR3: TGTGCCAGCAGTGAAAGGGGAGGGACCCAGCCCCAGCATTTT. Translated: CASSERGGTQPQHF.